The clone carrying this TCR beta chain was seen a few times. The cohort comprised individuals with locally advanced or metastatic urothelial carcinoma. Assay used: immunoSEQ multiplex PCR; TCRdb lists only in-frame clones, some missing. Among about 45,000 clones listed, about 87% were seen once. This specimen comes from a study of PD-L1 blockade in urothelial cancer. The wider study: Bladder-origin urothelial cancer in males covered about 90% of the roughly 30 patients. The analyses of blood took place 3 weeks (second dose) and 6 weeks after treatment start.

Germline loops: CDR1 LNHDA, CDR2 SQIVND (reference sequence). The CDR3 spans 15 residues. V was pared by 9 bases and J by 4 bases, with 11 bases of the junction left unmatched. The chain couples TRBV19 to TRBJ2-2, with 7 bases matching TRBD1. Sample: PBMCs, taken around atezolizumab (anti-PD-L1) treatment. The receptor comes from a man aged 80 or over with urothelial cancer. The CDR3 is CASHEGAGATGELFF. The DNA of the CDR3 is TGTGCCAGCCACGAGGGGGCAGGGGCCACCGGGGAGCTGTTTTTT.